These 21 T cell receptor beta chains were sequenced from one sample in a study of T cells after somatic rescue of genetic block. Assay: immunoSEQ multiplex PCR; the TCRdb copy retains only in-frame clones and omits some. Found here are roughly 51,000 clones, about 96% of them singletons; the top ten hold 0.075% to 0.095%. Material: peripheral blood mononuclear cells (PBMCs). These receptors all come from a child under two years old.

The chain employs TRBV9 and TRBJ2-5; D gene ambiguous. The length of the CDR3 is 13 residues. Germline-derived CDR1 and CDR2 are SGDLS and YYNGEE. Trimming shortened V by 3 bases and J by 3 bases, and 9 bases separated the two germline ends. CDR3 loop: CASSDQVKETQYF. CDR3 nucleotide sequence: TGTGCCAGCAGCGATCAGGTCAAAGAGACCCAGTACTTC.

Of note for this clone: Other DNA sequences in this sample translate to the same CDR3. V and J are TRBV10-3 and TRBJ2-1; D remains unclear. The CDR3 is 11 residues long. Germline-derived CDR1 and CDR2 are ENHRY and SYGVKD. V was shortened by 4 bases and J by 6 bases, with 4 bases between the two germline ends. DNA of the CDR3: TGTGCCATCAGTGTCGCCAATGAGCAGTTCTTC. Protein product: CAISVANEQFF.

The V call is TRBV5-1, the J call TRBJ2-7; 7 positions match TRBD1. CDR3 size: 14 residues. With 0 bases clipped from V and 2 bases from J, the junction kept 2 bases outside the gene matches. CDR1 is SGHRS, CDR2 YFSETQ, per germline. This chain's CDR3 is CASSLGTGPYEQYF. In nucleotides, the CDR3 is TGCGCCAGCAGCTTGGGGACAGGCCCCTACGAGCAGTACTTC.

V gene TRBV18 combines with J gene TRBJ1-1; no clear D gene. The V end was cut by 0 bases, the J end by 5 bases, with 13 bases between. There are 15 residues in the CDR3. CDR1 and CDR2 from the germline V gene are KGHSH and LQKENI. The CDR3 loop reads CASSPPIGVGTEAFF. DNA for the CDR3: TGTGCCAGCTCACCACCGATCGGGGTCGGGACTGAAGCTTTCTTT.

The rearrangement links TRBV4-1 to TRBJ2-1, with D maybe TRBD2 (6 bases). Deletions cut 4 bases from V and 6 bases from J, with 7 bases between. This CDR3 has 12 amino acids. The germline V gene encodes CDR1 MGHRA and CDR2 YSYEKL. Here the CDR3 reads CASSPEGNEQFF. In DNA, the CDR3 is TGCGCCAGCAGCCCGGAGGGCAATGAGCAGTTCTTC.

J is TRBJ2-5 and V is TRBV19; unclear D gene. The V end lost 10 bases, the J end lost 4 bases, and 16 bases lay between the germline ends. Germline CDR1 is LNHDA and CDR2 is SQIVND (reference sequence). The CDR3 is 13 residues long. The CDR3 region is CATWWGNGETQYF. DNA for the CDR3: TGTGCCACCTGGTGGGGTAACGGAGAGACCCAGTACTTC. Based on the CDR3 plus reference TRBV19 and TRBJ2-5, the full variable domain is DGGITQSPKYLFRKEGQNVTLSCEQNLNHDAMYWYRQDPGQGLRLIYYSQIVNDFQKGDIAEGYSVSREKKESFPLTVTSAQKNPTAFYLCATWWGNGETQYFGPGTRLLVL.

The chain links TRBV7-2 to TRBJ2-7; 10 bases agree with TRBD1. The CDR3 has 15 residues. J was trimmed by 2 bases and V by 5 bases; bases with no gene match: 6. Germline V gene data show CDR1 as SGHTA and CDR2 as FQGNSA. CDR3 amino acids: CASSRWTGGAYEQYF. The CDR3 nucleotides read TGTGCCAGCAGCCGATGGACAGGGGGGGCCTACGAGCAGTACTTC.

This chain's CDR3 is CASVELAGGQEQYF. The DNA for the CDR3 is TGTGCCAGCGTAGAACTAGCGGGAGGGCAGGAGCAGTACTTC. The chain uses TRBV6-6 and TRBJ2-7, with 13 bases matching TRBD2. Per germline, CDR1 MNHNY and CDR2 SVGAGI (reference sequence). V lost 8 bases to trimming and J lost 7 bases; unmatched junction nucleotides: 8. The CDR3 extends over 14 amino acids.

V usage is TRBV7-3 and J usage is TRBJ2-2; 8 nucleotides align to TRBD2. CDR3 length equals 16 residues. Per the germline V gene, CDR1 is SGHTA and CDR2 is FQGTGA. The V and J ends lost 1 base and 4 bases, in that order; junction bases with no gene match: 5. The CDR3 here is CASSLNGRAVTGELFF. CDR3 bases: TGTGCCAGCAGCTTAAACGGGAGGGCCGTCACCGGGGAGCTGTTTTTT.

This chain links TRBV20-1 with TRBJ2-1; D is unresolved. This CDR3 contains 10 residues. V was shortened by 3 bases and J by 4 bases, with 1 base between the two germline ends. Germline V gives CDR1 DFQATT, CDR2 SNEGSKA (reference sequence). This chain's CDR3 is CSASYNEQFF. The CDR3 DNA follows: TGCAGTGCTAGTTACAATGAGCAGTTCTTC.

The chain couples TRBV4-2 to TRBJ2-3; 7 nucleotides match TRBD2. V dropped 0 bases and J dropped 3; count of bases not matched to a gene: 9. The CDR3 has 17 residues. CDR1 is LGHNA and CDR2 is YNFKEQ in the germline V gene. The CDR3, as DNA: TGTGCCAGCAGCCAAGATCGGGGAGGGAGCGTTACAGATACGCAGTATTTT. This sequence encodes CASSQDRGGSVTDTQYF.

The chain combines TRBV9 with TRBJ2-1; D is ambiguous. Trimming cost V 1 base and J 7 bases, with 12 bases left between them. Germline V gives CDR1 SGDLS, CDR2 YYNGEE. The CDR3 is made up of 14 amino acids. CDR3 nucleotides: TGTGCCAGCAGCGTACTCGACTCTAGGAATGAGCAGTTCTTC. Its protein product is CASSVLDSRNEQFF. Complete variable domain (other parts from reference TRBV9 and TRBJ2-1): DSGVTQTPKHLITATGQRVTLRCSPRSGDLSVYWYQQSLDQGLQFLIQYYNGEERAKGNILERFSAQQFPDLHSELNLSSLELGDSALYFCASSVLDSRNEQFFGPGTRLTVL.

This rearrangement joins TRBV7-8 to TRBJ2-7; 11 bases are shared with TRBD2. The CDR3 contains 16 residues. Germline loops: CDR1 SGHVS, CDR2 FQNEAQ. J lost 6 bases, V lost 0 bases, and 7 bases had no gene match. The CDR3 DNA is TGTGCCAGCAGCTTAGCCCCCCCACTAGCGGGAGTCGAGCAGTACTTC. This encodes CASSLAPPLAGVEQYF.

This chain connects TRBV5-6 to TRBJ2-7; TRBD1 matches 10 bases. The germline CDR1 and CDR2 sequences are SGHDT and YYEEEE. The CDR3 loop spans 14 amino acids. Trimming cost V 3 bases and J 3 bases; bases outside gene matches: 3. CDR3 nucleotide sequence: TGTGCCAGCAGCTCAGGACAGGGGGACTACGAGCAGTACTTC. Amino acids: CASSSGQGDYEQYF.

V usage is TRBV28 and J usage is TRBJ2-3; D tentatively reads TRBD1 or TRBD2 (5 bases each). Germline CDR1 and CDR2: MDHEN and SYDVKM. Trimming cost V 7 bases and J 0 bases, with 11 bases left between them. There are 14 residues in the CDR3. CDR3 DNA sequence: TGTGCCAGCAACCGGGGCTCAAGCACAGATACGCAGTATTTT. Protein sequence: CASNRGSSTDTQYF.

The V gene is TRBV12-5, the J gene TRBJ2-3; a weak D match, TRBD2 (5 bases). With 2 bases removed from V and 3 bases from J, the gap between germline ends came to 15 bases. CDR1 is LGHNT, CDR2 FRNRAP, per germline. CDR3 size: 16 residues. The CDR3 DNA reads TGTGCTAGTGGTTTGTCCTTGGGAGTCGGTACAGATACGCAGTATTTT. Translated, it gives CASGLSLGVGTDTQYF.

The CDR3 reads CASSLWAGGEAFF. The CDR3 nucleotides are TGTGCCAGCAGCTTGTGGGCAGGCGGGGAAGCTTTCTTT. The chain links TRBV5-6 to TRBJ1-1; D gene unclear. The CDR3 totals 13 residues. Trimming took off 1 base at V and 8 bases at J, with 12 bases between the two ends. Per the germline V gene, CDR1 is SGHDT and CDR2 is YYEEEE.

This chain connects TRBV6-6 to TRBJ1-2; TRBD1 is a possible D gene (5 bases). Germline CDR1 reads MNHNY; CDR2 reads SVGAGI (reference sequence). Trimming pared 4 bases from V and 4 bases from J, leaving 16 bases between. CDR3 size: 15 residues. The CDR3 nucleotides are TGTGCCAGCAGTTCCCGGGGCCGCTTACCCTATGGCTACACCTTC. Amino acids: CASSSRGRLPYGYTF.

This chain joins TRBV6-6 and TRBJ2-4; tentatively, D is TRBD1 (5 bases). This CDR3 has 14 amino acids. V gave up 6 bases and J gave up 7 bases, with 16 bases separating them. In germline, CDR1 is MNHNY, CDR2 SVGAGI (reference sequence). The CDR3 is CASRHRAGRNIQYF. CDR3 DNA: TGTGCCAGCAGGCACCGGGCAGGGCGGAACATTCAGTACTTC.

V usage is TRBV5-1 and J usage is TRBJ2-7, with TRBD1 matching over 7 bases. The CDR3 length is 15 residues. Germline lookup yields CDR1 SGHRS and CDR2 YFSETQ. J gave up 3 bases and V 0 bases, and 6 bases lay outside the gene matches. CDR3 in DNA: TGCGCCAGCAGCTTGGCCCCGGGACAGTTCTACGAGCAGTACTTC. Residues: CASSLAPGQFYEQYF.

CDR3 DNA: TGTGCCAGCAGTTACAGGGGGAATTCACCCCTCCACTTT. Translated: CASSYRGNSPLHF. The chain employs TRBV27 and TRBJ1-6; the match to TRBD1 covers 8 bases. V was clipped by 4 bases and J by 7 bases; unmatched bases: 0. The CDR3 length is 13 residues. CDR1 and CDR2 (germline): MNHEY, SMNVEV (reference sequence).